A selection of T cell receptor beta chains follows, all from one sample in a study of blood T cell repertoires in COVID-19. Measured with immunoSEQ multiplex PCR; TCRdb has only the in-frame clones, and not every one. Among some 200,000 clones listed, 86% were seen once. Sequenced input: peripheral blood. These receptors all stem from a woman at least 80 years old in a cohort sampled during active or convalescent COVID-19. The CDR3 runs from the conserved cysteine through the conserved F or W. Each record gives: clone size, J gene, D gene, V gene, CDR3 DNA, CDR3 protein. The D gene is left open where the match is weak. Only some rows state a clone size, as once, few, many or a class for expanded clones.

clone size: few
J gene: TRBJ2-2
D gene: TRBD1
V gene: TRBV13
CDR3 DNA: TGTGCCAGCAGCCCCCGGACAGGGGGAAACGGGGAGCTGTTTTTT
CDR3 protein: CASSPRTGGNGELFF

clone size: .
J gene: TRBJ1-5
D gene: TRBD1
V gene: TRBV2
CDR3 DNA: TGTGCCAGCAGCGGGACAGTCAATAGCAATCAGCCCCAGCATTTT
CDR3 protein: CASSGTVNSNQPQHF

clone size: .
J gene: TRBJ1-5
D gene: TRBD1
V gene: TRBV19
CDR3 DNA: TGTGCCAGTAGTACTGCAGGGGGGTATAGCAATCAGCCCCAGCATTTT
CDR3 protein: CASSTAGGYSNQPQHF

clone size: .
J gene: TRBJ1-2
D gene: TRBD1
V gene: TRBV12-3/TRBV12-4
CDR3 DNA: TGTGCCAGCAGGGACAGGGGGCAAGGAGGCTACACCTTC
CDR3 protein: CASRDRGQGGYTF

clone size: .
J gene: TRBJ1-1
D gene: .
V gene: TRBV19
CDR3 DNA: TGTGCCAGTAGTATAGTTGAGAAGAACACTGAAGCTTTCTTT
CDR3 protein: CASSIVEKNTEAFF

clone size: .
J gene: TRBJ2-1
D gene: TRBD2
V gene: TRBV11-3
CDR3 DNA: TGTGCCAGCAGCTTATACAGCGGGGGAAACAATGAGCAGTTCTTC
CDR3 protein: CASSLYSGGNNEQFF

clone size: few
J gene: TRBJ2-2
D gene: TRBD2
V gene: TRBV19
CDR3 DNA: TGTGCCATTGGACTAGCGGGAGGAACCGGGGAGCTGTTTTTT
CDR3 protein: CAIGLAGGTGELFF

clone size: .
J gene: TRBJ2-7
D gene: .
V gene: TRBV20-1
CDR3 DNA: TGCAGTGCTCGAACAGGGTACGAGCAGTACTTC
CDR3 protein: CSARTGYEQYF

clone size: .
J gene: TRBJ2-3
D gene: TRBD1
V gene: TRBV5-1
CDR3 DNA: TGCGCCAGCAGCTTGGCCGAGGGACAGGGGGCGTACACAGATACGCAGTATTTT
CDR3 protein: CASSLAEGQGAYTDTQYF

clone size: .
J gene: TRBJ2-2
D gene: .
V gene: TRBV9
CDR3 DNA: TGTGCCAGCAGCCTCAGGCCCAGGGGCACCGGGGAGCTGTTTTTT
CDR3 protein: CASSLRPRGTGELFF

clone size: .
J gene: TRBJ2-1
D gene: TRBD1
V gene: TRBV5-4
CDR3 DNA: TGTGCCAGCAGCTTGATGACCATAACAGGGGCCCCCTACAATGAGCAGTTCTTC
CDR3 protein: CASSLMTITGAPYNEQFF

clone size: once
J gene: TRBJ1-1
D gene: TRBD1
V gene: TRBV7-6
CDR3 DNA: TGTGCCAGCAGCTTGAGGTACAGGGGGAACACTGAAGCTTTCTTT
CDR3 protein: CASSLRYRGNTEAFF

clone size: .
J gene: TRBJ2-2
D gene: TRBD1
V gene: TRBV10-1
CDR3 DNA: TGCGCCAGCAGTGAGACGGGACAGGGGACCGGGGAGCTGTTTTTT
CDR3 protein: CASSETGQGTGELFF

clone size: .
J gene: TRBJ2-2
D gene: TRBD1
V gene: TRBV19
CDR3 DNA: TGTGCCAGTACAAGTGGGACAGGGAACACCGGGGAGCTGTTTTTT
CDR3 protein: CASTSGTGNTGELFF

clone size: .
J gene: TRBJ1-2
D gene: .
V gene: TRBV10-3
CDR3 DNA: TGTGCCATCAGTGACAGGGGTGACTATGGCTACACCTTC
CDR3 protein: CAISDRGDYGYTF

clone size: .
J gene: TRBJ2-1
D gene: .
V gene: TRBV11-3
CDR3 DNA: TGTGCCAGCAGCTTAGGCCGTCTCTGGGGGGGCGCGGGTAATGAGCAGTTCTTC
CDR3 protein: CASSLGRLWGGAGNEQFF

clone size: once
J gene: TRBJ1-3
D gene: .
V gene: TRBV18
CDR3 DNA: TGTGCCAGCTCACCACAGAGACATAGCTCTGGAAACACCATATATTTT
CDR3 protein: CASSPQRHSSGNTIYF

clone size: .
J gene: TRBJ1-5
D gene: .
V gene: TRBV7-2
CDR3 DNA: TGTGCCAGCAGCTTAGACAGATTCAATCAGCCCCAGCATTTT
CDR3 protein: CASSLDRFNQPQHF

clone size: .
J gene: TRBJ1-2
D gene: .
V gene: TRBV2
CDR3 DNA: TGTGGTATGGGAGAATCGAACTATGGCTACACCTTC
CDR3 protein: CGMGESNYGYTF

clone size: .
J gene: TRBJ2-3
D gene: .
V gene: TRBV3-1/TRBV3-2
CDR3 DNA: TGTGCCAGCAGCCAAGACCCTAGCGCAGATACGCAGTATTTT
CDR3 protein: CASSQDPSADTQYF

clone size: .
J gene: TRBJ1-2
D gene: TRBD1
V gene: TRBV5-1
CDR3 DNA: TGCGCCAGCAGCGAGGACAGGCCCGGGCTTAACTATGGCTACACCTTC
CDR3 protein: CASSEDRPGLNYGYTF

clone size: .
J gene: TRBJ2-3
D gene: TRBD2
V gene: TRBV6-2/TRBV6-3
CDR3 DNA: TGTGCCAGCAGTGGGACTAGCGGGGGATTGACAGATACGCAGTATTTT
CDR3 protein: CASSGTSGGLTDTQYF

clone size: many
J gene: TRBJ1-2
D gene: TRBD1
V gene: TRBV7-2
CDR3 DNA: TGTGCCGGGGGACAGGGCACTAACTATGGCTACACCTTC
CDR3 protein: CAGGQGTNYGYTF

clone size: .
J gene: TRBJ2-5
D gene: .
V gene: TRBV5-1
CDR3 DNA: TGCGCCAGCAGCTTCTGGTCCCAGTACCAAGAGACCCAGTACTTC
CDR3 protein: CASSFWSQYQETQYF

clone size: .
J gene: TRBJ1-5
D gene: .
V gene: TRBV7-8
CDR3 DNA: TGTGCCAGCAGCTTAGTGTCTAATCAGCCCCAGCATTTT
CDR3 protein: CASSLVSNQPQHF

clone size: .
J gene: TRBJ2-2
D gene: TRBD1
V gene: TRBV19
CDR3 DNA: TGTGCCAGTAGTCGGGACAGGGCCCCGAACACCGGGGAGCTGTTTTTT
CDR3 protein: CASSRDRAPNTGELFF

clone size: .
J gene: TRBJ2-2
D gene: TRBD1
V gene: TRBV5-1
CDR3 DNA: TGCGCCAGCAGCTTCGGACAGGGTGGAACCGGGGAGCTGTTTTTT
CDR3 protein: CASSFGQGGTGELFF

clone size: .
J gene: TRBJ2-2
D gene: .
V gene: TRBV2
CDR3 DNA: TGTGCCAGCAGGAGGGAGTCTAACGGGGAGCTGTTTTTT
CDR3 protein: CASRRESNGELFF

clone size: .
J gene: TRBJ2-4
D gene: .
V gene: TRBV28
CDR3 DNA: TGTGCCAGCAGTTTGAGGGTGGCAAAAAACATTCAGTACTTC
CDR3 protein: CASSLRVAKNIQYF

clone size: .
J gene: TRBJ2-7
D gene: TRBD1
V gene: TRBV7-2
CDR3 DNA: TGTGCCAGCAGCAACGACAGGGCCAACGAGCAGTACTTC
CDR3 protein: CASSNDRANEQYF

clone size: .
J gene: TRBJ2-2
D gene: .
V gene: TRBV5-5
CDR3 DNA: TGTGCCAGCAGTAACGCTGGGGGGTTGGACACCGGGGAGCTGTTTTTT
CDR3 protein: CASSNAGGLDTGELFF

clone size: .
J gene: TRBJ1-3
D gene: .
V gene: TRBV11-2
CDR3 DNA: TGTGCCAGCAGCTCAACACAGGGCAAGCGAAACACCATATATTTT
CDR3 protein: CASSSTQGKRNTIYF

clone size: .
J gene: TRBJ1-1
D gene: .
V gene: TRBV7-9
CDR3 DNA: TGTGCCAGCAGCTTAGGTGGCGGGGATCCTGAAGCTTTCTTT
CDR3 protein: CASSLGGGDPEAFF

clone size: .
J gene: TRBJ1-5
D gene: .
V gene: TRBV4-1
CDR3 DNA: TGCGCCAGCAGCTTCCTAAGTAGCAATCAGCCCCAGCATTTT
CDR3 protein: CASSFLSSNQPQHF

clone size: .
J gene: TRBJ1-6
D gene: .
V gene: TRBV7-8
CDR3 DNA: TGTGCCAGCAGCTTAGGGGGTAGGGGTTCCTATAATTCACCCCTCCACTTT
CDR3 protein: CASSLGGRGSYNSPLHF

clone size: once
J gene: TRBJ2-7
D gene: TRBD1
V gene: TRBV7-6
CDR3 DNA: TGTGCCAGCAGCCCAGATGGGACAGCCATTACCGAGCAGTACTTC
CDR3 protein: CASSPDGTAITEQYF

clone size: .
J gene: TRBJ2-1
D gene: .
V gene: TRBV3-1/TRBV3-2
CDR3 DNA: TGTGCCAGCAGCCGGACAGCCCACAATGAGCAGTTCTTC
CDR3 protein: CASSRTAHNEQFF

clone size: .
J gene: TRBJ2-1
D gene: TRBD1
V gene: TRBV5-6
CDR3 DNA: TGTGCCAGCAGCGCCGGGACAGGGAGTTACAATGAGCAGTTCTTC
CDR3 protein: CASSAGTGSYNEQFF

clone size: .
J gene: TRBJ2-1
D gene: TRBD2
V gene: TRBV15
CDR3 DNA: TGTGCCACCAGCAGAGGGGGACTAGCGGGACTGAATGAGCAGTTCTTC
CDR3 protein: CATSRGGLAGLNEQFF

clone size: .
J gene: TRBJ2-4
D gene: TRBD2
V gene: TRBV28
CDR3 DNA: TGTGCCAGCAGGCTAAGCGGGGGCGAGCCCAAAAACATTCAGTACTTC
CDR3 protein: CASRLSGGEPKNIQYF

clone size: .
J gene: TRBJ1-5
D gene: .
V gene: TRBV10-2
CDR3 DNA: TGCGCCAGCAGTGAGTCTACAGGGACTAGCAATCAGCCCCAGCATTTT
CDR3 protein: CASSESTGTSNQPQHF

clone size: .
J gene: TRBJ2-3
D gene: TRBD2
V gene: TRBV19
CDR3 DNA: TGTGCCAGTAGTATAGGGACTAGCGGGAGTTGGGATACGCAGTATTTT
CDR3 protein: CASSIGTSGSWDTQYF

clone size: .
J gene: TRBJ1-2
D gene: .
V gene: TRBV27
CDR3 DNA: TGTGCCAGCAGTTTATTCGGGGGGCTGAGCTATGGCTACACCTTC
CDR3 protein: CASSLFGGLSYGYTF

clone size: .
J gene: TRBJ2-1
D gene: TRBD2
V gene: TRBV6-6
CDR3 DNA: TGTGCCAGCAGTTACTTTGGGCTAGCGGGAGACTATGAGCAGTTCTTC
CDR3 protein: CASSYFGLAGDYEQFF

clone size: .
J gene: TRBJ2-7
D gene: .
V gene: TRBV10-3
CDR3 DNA: TGTGCCATCAGTGAGGTTTTGAGCTCCTACGAGCAGTACTTC
CDR3 protein: CAISEVLSSYEQYF

clone size: .
J gene: TRBJ2-3
D gene: TRBD1
V gene: TRBV11-2
CDR3 DNA: TGTGCCAGCAGCTTTGACAGGGGGCGCGGAGATACGCAGTATTTT
CDR3 protein: CASSFDRGRGDTQYF

clone size: .
J gene: TRBJ1-2
D gene: .
V gene: TRBV3-1/TRBV3-2
CDR3 DNA: TGTGCCAGCAGCCAGGGAGGAGGCTACACCTTC
CDR3 protein: CASSQGGGYTF

clone size: .
J gene: TRBJ2-6
D gene: .
V gene: TRBV7-9
CDR3 DNA: TGTGCCAGCAGCTTAGCTTACGGAAGAGGCCATGGGGCCAACGTCCTGACTTTC
CDR3 protein: CASSLAYGRGHGANVLTF

clone size: .
J gene: TRBJ2-7
D gene: .
V gene: TRBV28
CDR3 DNA: TGTGCCAGCAGCCAACTTACAGCCACGAAGAACGAGCAGTACTTC
CDR3 protein: CASSQLTATKNEQYF